In this sample, the clone carrying this T cell receptor beta chain turned up many times. Its target is not known. Using its own MiXCR run on the 5' RACE reads, TCRdb lists one record per CDR3 protein. Here the sample spans about 890,000 distinct CDR3 sequences, roughly an eighth being singletons. This entry is derived from a study of identical twins. Study-wide points: The degree of excess twin sharing was weaker in beta out-of-frame sequences. Recombination models fit unrelated individuals' TCR alpha sharing but underestimated twins'.

The CDR3 runs 14 residues. With 2 bases clipped from V and 5 bases from J, the junction kept 2 bases outside the gene matches. Germline CDR1 SEHNR, CDR2 FQNEAQ (reference sequence). The sample was also linked to a second study, of yellow fever vaccine responses in identical twins.

This rearrangement joins TRBV7-9 to TRBJ2-1; 8 nucleotides agree with TRBD2. Sequencing input: PBMCs. This sequence originates from a woman under 30 in good health. The CDR3 sequence is CASSLQGLDNEQFF. In nucleotides, the CDR3 is TGTGCCAGCAGCTTACAGGGACTAGACAATGAGCAGTTCTTC.